This T cell receptor (beta chain) was found in a study of cytomegalovirus exposure and HLA in healthy donors. This clone was found a few times. When sampled, the donors appeared nominally healthy, though they likely had unrecorded immune exposures. Use of 60 Vbeta and 13 Jbeta primers characterized the PCR. TCRdb's copy holds only in-frame clones and misses some; the assay was immunoSEQ multiplex PCR. The data show about 150,000 clones, with 70% to 80% seen just once and over 10% held by the top ten. This CDR3 spans 13 amino acids. V lost 5 bases, J lost 6 bases, and 0 bases stayed unmatched. Germline V gene sequence: CDR1 MNHEY, CDR2 SMNVEV (reference sequence).

This chain links TRBV27 with TRBJ2-7; 14 bases map to TRBD2. The TCR originated in a man in his thirties or forties in good health and CMV-seropositive. Sequencing used PBMCs. The CDR3 nucleotides are TGTGCCAGCAGTGGGACTAGCGGGAGCGAGCAGTACTTC. This encodes CASSGTSGSEQYF.